The next 30 T cell receptor beta chains were all read from a single sample in a study of cytomegalovirus exposure and HLA in healthy donors. The protocol was immunoSEQ multiplex PCR, while the TCRdb copy is restricted to in-frame clones and leaves out a portion. The table includes over 150,000 clones, roughly 86% detected once. Sequencing was performed on PBMCs. The receptors originated from a human donor in good health.

The chain recombines TRBV14 with TRBJ2-7; 9 bases are shared with TRBD1. The germline CDR1 and CDR2 sequences are SGHDN and FVKESK. The V and J ends lost 1 base and 3 bases, in that order; junction bases with no gene match: 4. The CDR3 totals 15 residues. The CDR3 region has the DNA TGTGCCAGCAGCCAAGGCGACAGGGGGATCTACGAGCAGTACTTC. It is translated as CASSQGDRGIYEQYF. Using reference TRBV14 and TRBJ2-7 for the parts outside the CDR3, the full variable domain is EAGVTQFPSHSVIEKGQTVTLRCDPISGHDNLYWYRRVMGKEIKFLLHFVKESKQDESGMPNNRFLAERTGGTYSTLKVQPAELEDSGVYFCASSQGDRGIYEQYFGPGTRLTVT.

This chain links TRBV18 with TRBJ2-1; 7 nucleotides agree with TRBD2. Germline V gives CDR1 KGHSH, CDR2 LQKENI. The CDR3 is 15 residues long. J lost 0 bases, V lost 6 bases, and 5 bases had no gene match. In DNA form, the CDR3 reads TGTGCCAGCTCTGATCTAGCGGACTCCTACAATGAGCAGTTCTTC. Encoded protein: CASSDLADSYNEQFF. Full variable domain (outside the CDR3, taken from reference TRBV18 and TRBJ2-1): NAGVMQNPRHLVRRRGQEARLRCSPMKGHSHVYWYRQLPEEGLKFMVYLQKENIIDESGMPKERFSAEFPKEGPSILRIQQVVRGDSAAYFCASSDLADSYNEQFFGPGTRLTVL.

The gene calls are TRBV7-2 and TRBJ1-2; 9 bases match TRBD1. This CDR3 spans 14 amino acids. Trimming cost V 5 bases and J 4 bases; bases outside gene matches: 5. Germline lookup yields CDR1 SGHTA and CDR2 FQGNSA. The CDR3 here is CASSRGQGSYGYTF. The CDR3 region has the DNA TGTGCCAGCAGCCGTGGACAGGGGAGCTATGGCTACACCTTC.

In its sample, this clone was seen a few times. The CDR3 coding sequence is TGTGCCAGCAGCCTGGACGGAGGAGCAGCTGAAGCTTTCTTT. Its translation is CASSLDGGAAEAFF. The chain joins TRBV6-5 to TRBJ1-1, with D unclear. Trimming removed 6 bases at V and 6 bases at J, with 17 bases between. The germline gives CDR1 MNHEY, CDR2 SVGAGI. The CDR3 runs to 14 residues.

This clone showed up just a few times. The chain links TRBV29-1 to TRBJ2-1; D may be TRBD2 (5 bases). CDR1 and CDR2 (germline): SQVTM, ANQGSEA. Trimming stripped 5 bases from V and 4 bases from J, with 12 bases between. The CDR3 is 13 amino acids. CDR3 residues: CSVPRSGYNEQFF. In DNA form, the CDR3 reads TGCAGCGTTCCACGCTCGGGATACAATGAGCAGTTCTTC.

In its sample, this clone was seen once. V and J are TRBV10-3 and TRBJ1-2, with 7 bases aligning to TRBD1. CDR1 is ENHRY and CDR2 is SYGVKD in the germline V gene. The CDR3 runs to 14 residues. V lost 0 bases to trimming and J lost 4 bases; unmatched junction nucleotides: 2. The CDR3 loop is CAISESTGSYGYTF. The CDR3 DNA is TGTGCCATCAGTGAGTCGACAGGGAGCTATGGCTACACCTTC.

The rearrangement links TRBV5-1 to TRBJ1-1; D may be TRBD1 (5 bases). Trimming pared 2 bases from V and 7 bases from J, leaving 9 bases between. In germline, CDR1 is SGHRS, CDR2 YFSETQ. This CDR3 spans 12 amino acids. CDR3 loop: CASSLNRIEAFF. CDR3 bases: TGCGCCAGCAGCTTAAACAGGATTGAAGCTTTCTTT.

The chain combines TRBV7-3 with TRBJ1-5; TRBD1 might be the D (6 bases). Germline CDR1 and CDR2: SGHTA and FQGTGA. CDR3 length equals 15 residues. V was shortened by 5 bases and J by 6 bases, with 17 bases between the two germline ends. The CDR3 protein is CASSPFQGPSQPQHF. The CDR3 bases are TGTGCCAGCAGCCCATTCCAGGGGCCCTCTCAGCCCCAGCATTTT.

This sequence joins TRBV9 and TRBJ1-6; D call uncertain. The ends were cut back, 0 bases at V and 0 bases at J, with 7 bases in the middle. This CDR3 has 16 residues. The germline CDR1 and CDR2 sequences are SGDLS and YYNGEE. In DNA, the CDR3 is TGTGCCAGCAGCGTAGGCGAGAGCTCCTATAATTCACCCCTCCACTTT. Translated, it gives CASSVGESSYNSPLHF.

The rearrangement uses TRBV19 and TRBJ1-1, with 8 bases lining up with TRBD1. The trim removed 6 bases at V and 3 bases at J, leaving 3 bases unmatched. The CDR3 has 13 amino acids. Germline V gene data show CDR1 as LNHDA and CDR2 as SQIVND (reference sequence). CDR3 bases: TGTGCCAGTAGGGACAGGGCGGACACTGAAGCTTTCTTT. Its translation is CASRDRADTEAFF.

V and J are TRBV5-5 and TRBJ2-7, with TRBD1 matching over 8 bases. The germline gives CDR1 SGHKS, CDR2 YYEKEE (reference sequence). This CDR3 spans 15 amino acids. J gave up 6 bases and V 3 bases, and 11 bases lay outside the gene matches. CDR3 protein: CASSSGPIQGGEQYF. In DNA form, the CDR3 reads TGTGCCAGCAGCTCCGGCCCCATACAGGGGGGCGAGCAGTACTTC.

This chain connects TRBV18 to TRBJ2-7, with TRBD1 matching over 10 bases. Trimming cost V 4 bases and J 3 bases; bases outside gene matches: 9. Germline-derived CDR1 and CDR2 are KGHSH and LQKENI. The CDR3 has 16 amino acids. CDR3 amino acids: CASSRLGGQGFYEQYF. The CDR3, as DNA: TGTGCCAGCTCACGGTTAGGGGGACAGGGGTTCTACGAGCAGTACTTC. The full variable domain, with the rest looked up from reference TRBV18 and TRBJ2-7, is NAGVMQNPRHLVRRRGQEARLRCSPMKGHSHVYWYRQLPEEGLKFMVYLQKENIIDESGMPKERFSAEFPKEGPSILRIQQVVRGDSAAYFCASSRLGGQGFYEQYFGPGTRLTVT.

This clone occurred once. V gene TRBV18 combines with J gene TRBJ2-4, with TRBD1 as a possible D gene (6 bases). The CDR3 sequence is 16 residues long. Deletions cut 2 bases from V and 0 bases from J, with 11 bases between. Germline V CDR1 and CDR2: KGHSH, LQKENI. The CDR3, as DNA: TGTGCCAGCTCACCAGGCGGACAGACAGCCAAAAACATTCAGTACTTC. Protein product: CASSPGGQTAKNIQYF.

This chain uses TRBV28 with TRBJ1-5; 9 bases align to TRBD1. The germline V gene encodes CDR1 MDHEN and CDR2 SYDVKM. With 2 bases clipped from V and 4 bases from J, the junction kept 6 bases outside the gene matches. This CDR3 spans 16 amino acids. The CDR3 bases are TGTGCCAGCAGTTTACCGGGACAGGGACGAAATCAGCCCCAGCATTTT. Translated: CASSLPGQGRNQPQHF.

J is TRBJ1-3 and V is TRBV2; 7 bases are shared with TRBD1. V gave up 5 bases and J gave up 0 bases; unmatched junction bases: 4. This CDR3 contains 15 residues. In germline, CDR1 is SNHLY, CDR2 FYNNEI. The CDR3 loop reads CASSRQGHSGNTIYF. CDR3 DNA: TGTGCCAGCAGTAGACAGGGCCACTCTGGAAACACCATATATTTT.

This chain uses TRBV14 with TRBJ2-5; tentatively, D is TRBD2 (6 bases). The germline V gene encodes CDR1 SGHDN and CDR2 FVKESK. The CDR3 consists of 15 residues. Trimming removed 1 base at V and 2 bases at J, with 11 bases between. CDR3 coding DNA: TGTGCCAGCAGCCAAGTTAAGGGGAGGCAAGAGACCCAGTACTTC. Protein product: CASSQVKGRQETQYF. Supplemented by reference TRBV14 and TRBJ2-5, the full variable domain reads EAGVTQFPSHSVIEKGQTVTLRCDPISGHDNLYWYRRVMGKEIKFLLHFVKESKQDESGMPNNRFLAERTGGTYSTLKVQPAELEDSGVYFCASSQVKGRQETQYFGPGTRLLVL.

The J gene is TRBJ2-1, the V gene TRBV5-6, with 8 bases fitting TRBD1. Germline CDR1 SGHDT, CDR2 YYEEEE. The ends lost 2 bases at V and 0 bases at J; junction bases unmatched: 4. This CDR3 is built from 16 residues. CDR3 nucleotide sequence: TGTGCCAGCAGCTTAGGACAGGGACGCTCCTACAATGAGCAGTTCTTC. It yields the protein CASSLGQGRSYNEQFF.

The rearrangement joins TRBV7-6 to TRBJ2-7; a possible D gene is TRBD2 (6 bases). The CDR3 consists of 12 residues. Germline V CDR1 and CDR2: SGHVS, FNYEAQ. The germline V and J ends were trimmed by 8 bases and 5 bases, with 13 bases remaining between them. The chain's CDR3 is CASSGGGHEQYF. The DNA of the CDR3 is TGTGCCAGCTCCGGGGGTGGCCACGAGCAGTACTTC.

This clone was recorded only once. CDR3 coding DNA: TGCGCCAGCAGCCCGGGGGGGGAGGGGACTGAAGCTTTCTTT. Its protein product is CASSPGGEGTEAFF. The chain employs TRBV5-1 and TRBJ1-1, with D maybe TRBD1 (5 bases). Between the trimmed V and J ends, which lost 4 bases and 5 bases, there was a span of 15 bases. The germline gives CDR1 SGHRS, CDR2 YFSETQ. The CDR3 spans 14 residues.

This clone was seen a few times. The chain is built from TRBV4-1 and TRBJ2-2; TRBD2 matches at 11 bases. The germline V gene encodes CDR1 MGHRA and CDR2 YSYEKL. This CDR3 is built from 16 residues. J was trimmed by 6 bases and V by 1 base; bases with no gene match: 4. The CDR3 spells CASSQGGLADSGELFF. DNA for the CDR3: TGCGCCAGCAGCCAAGGGGGACTAGCGGACTCCGGGGAGCTGTTTTTT.

The chain is built from TRBV7-9 and TRBJ1-1; tentative D call: TRBD1 (6 bases). Germline lookup yields CDR1 SEHNR and CDR2 FQNEAQ (reference sequence). The CDR3 runs 14 residues. Trimming took 5 bases from V and 8 from J, leaving 18 bases between them. The CDR3 is CASSTTPGASEAFF. CDR3 nucleotides: TGTGCCAGCAGCACCACCCCAGGGGCATCGGAAGCTTTCTTT.

The V gene is TRBV5-6, the J gene TRBJ2-2, with 9 positions matching TRBD2. The junction had 14 bases not matched to a gene; V was cut back by 3 bases and J by 2 bases. Germline CDR1 reads SGHDT; CDR2 reads YYEEEE. The CDR3 totals 19 residues. CDR3 in DNA: TGTGCCAGCAGCTCAGGTATAGCGGGAGCCAAAATAAACACCGGGGAGCTGTTTTTT. Its protein product is CASSSGIAGAKINTGELFF.

This sequence joins TRBV5-1 and TRBJ1-6; 11 bases fit TRBD1. CDR3 length: 18 amino acids. The V gene end was trimmed by 1 base and the J gene end by 9 bases; junction bases not matched to a gene: 12. CDR1 is SGHRS, CDR2 YFSETQ, per germline. The CDR3 coding sequence is TGCGCCAGCAGCTTGAGCGGGGGGGGACAGGGGGATATTTCACCCCTCCACTTT. This gives the protein CASSLSGGGQGDISPLHF.

The chain joins TRBV5-1 to TRBJ2-7; D is possibly TRBD2 (5 bases). Trimming took 4 bases from V and 4 from J, leaving 18 bases between them. This CDR3 region has 15 residues. Germline CDR1 and CDR2: SGHRS and YFSETQ. CDR3 residues: CASSATSLGRYEQYF. Here the CDR3 DNA reads TGCGCCAGCAGCGCCACTAGTTTAGGTCGGTACGAGCAGTACTTC.

This clone was detected only once. The chain joins TRBV7-9 to TRBJ2-1, with D tentatively TRBD2 (6 bases). CDR3 size: 13 residues. V dropped 7 bases and J dropped 7 bases, with 14 bases sitting between them. CDR1 and CDR2 from the germline V gene are SEHNR and FQNEAQ (reference sequence). CDR3 protein: CASTFGGANEQFF. The CDR3 bases are TGTGCCAGCACCTTTGGAGGGGCGAATGAGCAGTTCTTC.

The chain carries TRBV19 and TRBJ1-5; 9 nucleotides line up with TRBD1. Germline V gene data show CDR1 as LNHDA and CDR2 as SQIVND (reference sequence). After removal of 3 bases from V and 1 base from J, the junction contained 7 bases not matched to a gene. This CDR3 contains 17 residues. The CDR3 DNA follows: TGTGCCAGTAGTATGGGGACAGGGAGCCTCAGCAATCAGCCCCAGCATTTT. Translated: CASSMGTGSLSNQPQHF.

The chain's CDR3 is CASSQGITNEKLFF. CDR3 coding DNA: TGTGCCAGCAGCCAGGGGATTACTAATGAAAAACTGTTTTTT. The chain links TRBV6-6 to TRBJ1-4; the D gene is possibly TRBD1 (6 bases). Per germline, CDR1 MNHNY and CDR2 SVGAGI (reference sequence). The V gene lost 6 bases and the J gene lost 2 bases, with 10 bases spanning the gap. The CDR3 spans 14 residues.

The chain combines TRBV28 with TRBJ1-5; weak D call: TRBD1 (6 bases). The CDR3 spans 13 residues. Germline assignment: CDR1 MDHEN and CDR2 SYDVKM. V was shortened by 5 bases and J by 3 bases, with 8 bases between the two germline ends. CDR3 DNA: TGTGCCAGCAGTACAGGGAACAATCAGCCCCAGCATTTT. It specifies CASSTGNNQPQHF.

CDR3 coding DNA: TGCGCCAGCAGCTTGAGCTCCTCGACCCCGGGACAGAACTATGGCTACACCTTC. Translated, it gives CASSLSSSTPGQNYGYTF. The chain recombines TRBV5-1 with TRBJ1-2; 7 bases agree with TRBD1. Germline values: CDR1 SGHRS, CDR2 YFSETQ. The ends lost 1 base at V and 2 bases at J; junction bases unmatched: 14. This CDR3 is 18 amino acids long. The full variable domain, in which reference TRBV5-1 and TRBJ1-2 provide the parts outside the CDR3, is KAGVTQTPRYLIKTRGQQVTLSCSPISGHRSVSWYQQTPGQGLQFLFEYFSETQRNKGNFPGRFSGRQFSNSRSEMNVSTLELGDSALYLCASSLSSSTPGQNYGYTFGSGTRLTVV.

The chain uses TRBV27 and TRBJ2-5; 14 bases align to TRBD2. This CDR3 is built from 16 residues. Germline loops: CDR1 MNHEY, CDR2 SMNVEV (reference sequence). The V segment lost 5 bases and the J segment 3 bases; nucleotides outside the gene matches: 5. The CDR3 coding sequence is TGTGCCAGCAGTGCGACTAGCGGGGGGGCAAAAGAGACCCAGTACTTC. It encodes CASSATSGGAKETQYF.